These 5 T cell receptor beta chains came from one sample sequenced in a study of T cell responses to AZD1222 COVID-19 vaccine. The method was immunoSEQ multiplex PCR; TCRdb's version includes in-frame clones alone and lacks a portion of them. This table has 120,000 or so clones, 70% to 90% appearing once. The sample here was peripheral blood, taken on day 0 of AZD1222 vaccination. These receptors originate from an adult in good health.

The rearrangement joins TRBV5-6 to TRBJ2-7; perhaps TRBD1 as D (5 bases). The CDR3 loop spans 14 amino acids. From germline, CDR1 is SGHDT and CDR2 YYEEEE. Trimming took off 1 base at V and 0 bases at J, with 8 bases between the two ends. For the CDR3, the DNA is TGTGCCAGCAGCTTGACAGGTACCTCCTACGAGCAGTACTTC. Amino acid sequence: CASSLTGTSYEQYF.

The chain couples TRBV27 to TRBJ2-5; weak D call: TRBD1 (6 bases). The CDR3 covers 14 residues. Trimming removed 6 bases from V and 2 bases from J, with 13 bases in between. Germline V gene sequence: CDR1 MNHEY, CDR2 SMNVEV (reference sequence). Here the CDR3 DNA reads TGTGCCAGCAGGGCCGGGACAAAACAAGAGACCCAGTACTTC. Amino acids: CASRAGTKQETQYF.

The chain combines TRBV6-5 with TRBJ2-3; TRBD1 is a possible D gene (5 bases). The V gene's germline CDR1 is MNHEY and CDR2 SVGAGI. V was shortened by 2 bases and J by 5 bases, with 5 bases between the two germline ends. The CDR3 consists of 12 residues. CDR3 sequence reads: CASSYRGDTQYF. CDR3 nucleotides: TGTGCCAGCAGTTACAGGGGAGATACGCAGTATTTT.

With respect to this clone: This specimen includes other DNA sequences encoding the same CDR3. The chain has TRBV29-1 and TRBJ2-2; D not resolved. Germline V lookup: CDR1 SQVTM, CDR2 ANQGSEA. The CDR3 is 13 residues long. V was pared by 1 base and J by 0 bases, with 3 bases between. The CDR3 spells CSVEGPNTGELFF. CDR3 DNA: TGCAGCGTTGAAGGACCGAACACCGGGGAGCTGTTTTTT.

The rearrangement joins TRBV29-1 to TRBJ2-3; the D gene could be TRBD1 or TRBD2 (5 bases each). The V end was cut by 6 bases, the J end by 1 base, with 14 bases between. This CDR3 is built from 14 residues. Germline values: CDR1 SQVTM, CDR2 ANQGSEA. The CDR3 nucleotides are TGCAGCGTAGAGCTGGGACGAGGCACAGATACGCAGTATTTT. As protein: CSVELGRGTDTQYF.